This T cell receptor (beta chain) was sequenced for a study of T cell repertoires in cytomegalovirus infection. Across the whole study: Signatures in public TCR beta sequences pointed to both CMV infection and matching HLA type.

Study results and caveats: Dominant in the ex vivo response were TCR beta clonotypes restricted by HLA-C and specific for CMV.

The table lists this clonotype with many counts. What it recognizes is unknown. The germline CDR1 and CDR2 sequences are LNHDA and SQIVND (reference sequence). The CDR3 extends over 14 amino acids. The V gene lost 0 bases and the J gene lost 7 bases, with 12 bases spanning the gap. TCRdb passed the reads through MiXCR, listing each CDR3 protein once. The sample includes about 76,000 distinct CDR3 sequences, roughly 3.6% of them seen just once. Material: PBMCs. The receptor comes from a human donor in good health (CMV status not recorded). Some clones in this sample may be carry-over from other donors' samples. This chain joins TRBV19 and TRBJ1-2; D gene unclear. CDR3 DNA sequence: TGTGCCAGTAGTATAGATTCGTCCGGGCTTGGCTACACCTTC. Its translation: CASSIDSSGLGYTF.